The 13 T cell receptor beta chains presented below share a single source sample, sequenced in a study of cytomegalovirus exposure and HLA in healthy donors. In the PCR, 60 Vbeta and 13 Jbeta primers were used. The protocol was immunoSEQ multiplex PCR, while the TCRdb copy is restricted to in-frame clones and leaves out a portion. The table records 150,000 to 200,000 clones, approximately 83% of them present only once. The sequencing sample was made of PBMCs. The source of these receptors is a male donor in good health and CMV-seronegative.

This clone was found once. The chain couples TRBV4-3 to TRBJ2-1; 11 bases are a match to TRBD1. The germline V gene has CDR1 LGHNA and CDR2 YSLEER. The CDR3 runs to 15 residues. The trim removed 4 bases at V and 5 bases at J, leaving 4 bases unmatched. The CDR3 protein is CASSPGQGVHNEQFF. CDR3 sequence (DNA): TGCGCCAGCAGCCCGGGACAGGGGGTCCACAATGAGCAGTTCTTC.

The V call is TRBV5-6, the J call TRBJ2-1, with 9 bases identical to TRBD2. J lost 2 bases, V lost 1 base, and 1 base had no gene match. The length of the CDR3 is 15 residues. Germline V gene lookup returns CDR1 SGHDT and CDR2 YYEEEE. This CDR3 reads CASSLRGGAYNEQFF. Written as DNA, the CDR3 is TGTGCCAGCAGCTTGCGCGGGGGGGCCTACAATGAGCAGTTCTTC.

The chain carries TRBV15 and TRBJ2-7, with 7 bases lining up with TRBD1. The CDR3 contains 19 residues. Per the germline V gene, CDR1 is LNHNV and CDR2 is YYDKDF (reference sequence). J lost 1 base, V lost 1 base, and 16 bases had no gene match. The CDR3 loop reads CATSRATGKGAGMSYEQYF. CDR3 nucleotides: TGTGCCACCAGCAGAGCCACGGGAAAGGGGGCAGGAATGTCCTACGAGCAGTACTTC.

The rearrangement links TRBV27 to TRBJ1-5; 9 bases map to TRBD1. Germline CDR1 is MNHEY and CDR2 is SMNVEV (reference sequence). The CDR3 is 16 residues long. V dropped 8 bases and J dropped 6; count of bases not matched to a gene: 14. The CDR3 DNA follows: TGTGCCAGCGGCCTACAGGGGGCTGCGTGGACTCAGCCCCAGCATTTT. Translating gives CASGLQGAAWTQPQHF.

In nucleotides, the CDR3 is TGTGCCAGCAGCTTAGGAGGCAGCTCCTACGAGCAGTACTTC. Its translation is CASSLGGSSYEQYF. The rearrangement links TRBV11-3 to TRBJ2-7; no firm D call. CDR1 is SGHNT, CDR2 YENEEA, per germline. CDR3 length: 14 amino acids. The V and J ends lost 1 base and 0 bases respectively, with 7 bases between them.

The rearrangement joins TRBV14 to TRBJ2-1; 10 nucleotides align to TRBD2. V trimming: 0 bases; J trimming: 8 bases; junction bases outside the gene matches: 7. From germline, CDR1 is SGHDN and CDR2 FVKESK. This CDR3 has 16 amino acids. The CDR3 bases are TGTGCCAGCAGCCAAGATCCTAGCGGGAGCGGGGATGAGCAGTTCTTC. Its translation is CASSQDPSGSGDEQFF.

V gene TRBV4-3 combines with J gene TRBJ2-4; tentative D call: TRBD1 (6 bases). With 2 bases removed from V and 0 bases from J, the gap between germline ends came to 20 bases. The V gene's germline CDR1 is LGHNA and CDR2 YSLEER. This CDR3 comprises 19 residues. The CDR3, as DNA: TGCGCCAGCAGCCAAACCGCGTCAGGGGTGTTAAAAGCCAAAAACATTCAGTACTTC. It translates to CASSQTASGVLKAKNIQYF.

Only a few counts were recorded for this clone. The chain couples TRBV27 to TRBJ2-7; 8 bases agree with TRBD2. The CDR3 is 15 amino acids. Trimming took 0 bases from V and 7 from J; bases not matched to a gene: 8. Germline-derived CDR1 and CDR2 are MNHEY and SMNVEV (reference sequence). CDR3 in amino acids: CASSLSRGLVKEQYF. CDR3 DNA sequence: TGTGCCAGCAGTTTATCTAGGGGACTAGTTAAAGAGCAGTACTTC.

J is TRBJ1-4 and V is TRBV5-1; 9 bases are a match to TRBD1. Germline V lookup: CDR1 SGHRS, CDR2 YFSETQ. The trim removed 0 bases at V and 6 bases at J, leaving 3 bases unmatched. The CDR3 covers 15 residues. CDR3 amino acids: CASSLGDRDDEKLFF. CDR3 nucleotide sequence: TGCGCCAGCAGCTTGGGGGACAGGGACGATGAAAAACTGTTTTTT.

This clone was seen a handful of times. The rearrangement links TRBV30 to TRBJ1-1; a possible D gene is TRBD1 (5 bases). Trimming cost V 2 bases and J 4 bases, with 5 bases left between them. The CDR3 extends over 11 amino acids. Germline-derived CDR1 and CDR2 are GTSNPN and SVGIG (reference sequence). CDR3 loop: CAWSRGTEAFF. The CDR3 DNA is TGTGCCTGGAGTAGGGGCACTGAAGCTTTCTTT.

The V and J genes are TRBV5-1 and TRBJ2-3; D perhaps matches TRBD1 (6 bases). From germline, CDR1 is SGHRS and CDR2 YFSETQ. The CDR3 loop spans 15 amino acids. Between the trimmed V and J ends, which lost 5 bases and 0 bases, there was a span of 13 bases. The CDR3 loop is CASRDRPDSTDTQYF. For the CDR3, the DNA is TGCGCCAGCAGAGACAGGCCGGATAGCACAGATACGCAGTATTTT.

The V and J genes are TRBV5-3 and TRBJ1-6; D is unclear. TRBV5-3 carries the ORF label, with uncertain function. V was shortened by 2 bases and J by 12 bases, with 6 bases between the two germline ends. The CDR3 extends over 11 amino acids. The CDR3 protein is CARSFGVPLHF. In nucleotides, the CDR3 is TGTGCCAGAAGCTTCGGGGTACCCCTCCACTTT.

The CDR3 spells CASSSQDNYGYTF. The CDR3 DNA follows: TGTGCCAGTAGTTCCCAGGATAACTATGGCTACACCTTC. V is TRBV19 and J is TRBJ1-2; D unresolved. With 5 bases removed from V and 1 base from J, the gap between germline ends came to 8 bases. CDR3 length: 13 residues. The germline V gene has CDR1 LNHDA and CDR2 SQIVND (reference sequence).